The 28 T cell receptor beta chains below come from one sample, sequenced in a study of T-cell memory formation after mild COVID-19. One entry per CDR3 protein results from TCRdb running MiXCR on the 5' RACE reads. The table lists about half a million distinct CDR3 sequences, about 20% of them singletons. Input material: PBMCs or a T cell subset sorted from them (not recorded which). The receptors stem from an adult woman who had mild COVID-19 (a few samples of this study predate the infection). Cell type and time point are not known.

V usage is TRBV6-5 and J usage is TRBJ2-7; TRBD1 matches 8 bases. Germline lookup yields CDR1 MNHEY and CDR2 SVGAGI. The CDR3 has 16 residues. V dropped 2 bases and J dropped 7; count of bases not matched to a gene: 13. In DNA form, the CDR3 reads TGTGCCAGCAGTTACAACCCAGGGGGCTCATCGGGGGAGCAGTACTTC. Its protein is CASSYNPGGSSGEQYF.

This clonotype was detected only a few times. CDR3 amino acids: CASSPPPGTGRGNIQYF. Here the CDR3 DNA reads TGCGCCAGCAGCCCACCCCCCGGGACAGGGAGGGGAAACATTCAGTACTTC. The chain joins TRBV4-3 to TRBJ2-4; 9 nucleotides agree with TRBD1. J was trimmed by 6 bases and V by 4 bases; bases with no gene match: 13. The germline gives CDR1 LGHNA, CDR2 YSLEER. The CDR3 runs 17 residues.

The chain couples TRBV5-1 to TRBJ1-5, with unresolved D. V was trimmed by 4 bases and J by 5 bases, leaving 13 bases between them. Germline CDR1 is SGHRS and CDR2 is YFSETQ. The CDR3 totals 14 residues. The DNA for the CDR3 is TGCGCCAGCAGCCCCGGCAGTCAGGATCAGCCCCAGCATTTT. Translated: CASSPGSQDQPQHF.

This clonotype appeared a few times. The chain's CDR3 is CAIRNSGPEETQYF. The CDR3 nucleotides are TGTGCCATCCGTAATAGCGGGCCGGAAGAGACCCAGTACTTC. The chain joins TRBV10-3 to TRBJ2-5, with 7 bases aligning to TRBD2. With 8 bases clipped from V and 3 bases from J, the junction kept 9 bases outside the gene matches. This CDR3 comprises 14 residues. Looked up from germline, CDR1 is ENHRY and CDR2 is SYGVKD.

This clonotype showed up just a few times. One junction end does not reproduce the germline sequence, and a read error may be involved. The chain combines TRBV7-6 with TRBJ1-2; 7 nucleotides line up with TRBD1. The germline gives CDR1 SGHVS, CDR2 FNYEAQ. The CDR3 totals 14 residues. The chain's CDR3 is CASSLGGRVDGYTF. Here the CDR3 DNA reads TGTGCCAGCAGTTTAGGGGGCCGGGTAGATGGCTACACCTTC.

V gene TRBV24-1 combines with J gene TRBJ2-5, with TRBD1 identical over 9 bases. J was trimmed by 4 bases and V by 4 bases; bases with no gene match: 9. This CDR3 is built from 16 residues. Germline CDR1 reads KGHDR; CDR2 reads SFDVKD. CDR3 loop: CATSDHTGQGGETQYF. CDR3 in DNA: TGTGCCACCAGTGACCACACGGGACAGGGCGGAGAGACCCAGTACTTC.

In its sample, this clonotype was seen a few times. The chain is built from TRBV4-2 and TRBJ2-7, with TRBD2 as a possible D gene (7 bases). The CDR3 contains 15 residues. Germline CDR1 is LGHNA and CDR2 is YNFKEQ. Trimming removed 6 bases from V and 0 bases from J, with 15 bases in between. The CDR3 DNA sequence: TGTGCCAGCAGTCGTACAGGGAGGGGCTCCTACGAGCAGTACTTC. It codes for CASSRTGRGSYEQYF.

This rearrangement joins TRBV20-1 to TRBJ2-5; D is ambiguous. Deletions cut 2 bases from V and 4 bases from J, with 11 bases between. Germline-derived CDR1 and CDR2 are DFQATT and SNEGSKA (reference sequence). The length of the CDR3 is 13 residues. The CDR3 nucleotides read TGCAGTGCTAGACGCACTGAGAGAGAGACCCAGTACTTC. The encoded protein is CSARRTERETQYF.

Written as DNA, the CDR3 is TGCAGCGGCGAACTCGGGGAGGATGCTTTCTTT. Amino acids: CSGELGEDAFF. This sequence joins TRBV29-1 and TRBJ1-1; no firm D call. The V and J ends lost 7 bases and 11 bases respectively, with 17 bases between them. Germline values: CDR1 SQVTM, CDR2 ANQGSEA. This CDR3 has 11 residues.

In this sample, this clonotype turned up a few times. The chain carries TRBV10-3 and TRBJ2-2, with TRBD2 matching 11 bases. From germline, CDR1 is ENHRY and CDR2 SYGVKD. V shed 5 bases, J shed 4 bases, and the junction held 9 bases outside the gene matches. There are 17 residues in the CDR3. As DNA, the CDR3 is TGTGCCATCAGTTGGCCCTTAGCGGGGGGGCCCACCGGGGAGCTGTTTTTT. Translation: CAISWPLAGGPTGELFF.

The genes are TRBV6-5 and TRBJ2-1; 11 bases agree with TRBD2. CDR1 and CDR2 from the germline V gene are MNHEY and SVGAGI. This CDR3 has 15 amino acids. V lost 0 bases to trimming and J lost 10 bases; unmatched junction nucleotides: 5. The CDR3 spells CASSYSTSGTKEQFF. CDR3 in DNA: TGTGCCAGCAGTTACTCGACTAGCGGGACAAAGGAGCAGTTCTTC.

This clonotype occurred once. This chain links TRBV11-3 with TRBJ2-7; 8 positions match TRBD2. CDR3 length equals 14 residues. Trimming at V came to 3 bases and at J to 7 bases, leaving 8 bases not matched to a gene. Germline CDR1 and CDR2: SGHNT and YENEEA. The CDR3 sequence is CASSLGLGRGEQYF. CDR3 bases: TGTGCCAGCAGCTTGGGACTAGGCAGAGGGGAGCAGTACTTC.

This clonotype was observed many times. CDR3 bases: TGTGCCAGCAGCTTAATGGGTCAGCCCCAGCATTTT. Encoded protein: CASSLMGQPQHF. The chain is built from TRBV7-2 and TRBJ1-5; D ambiguous. CDR1 and CDR2 (germline): SGHTA, FQGNSA. This CDR3 region has 12 residues. Trimming removed 2 bases at V and 6 bases at J, with 5 bases between.

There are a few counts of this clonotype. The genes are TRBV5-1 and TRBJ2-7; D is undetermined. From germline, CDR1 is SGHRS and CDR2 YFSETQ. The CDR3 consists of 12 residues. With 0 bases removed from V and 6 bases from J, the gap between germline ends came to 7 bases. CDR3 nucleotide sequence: TGCGCCAGCAGCTTGGACTCTGTCGAGCAGTACTTC. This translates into CASSLDSVEQYF. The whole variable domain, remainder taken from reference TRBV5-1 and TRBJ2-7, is KAGVTQTPRYLIKTRGQQVTLSCSPISGHRSVSWYQQTPGQGLQFLFEYFSETQRNKGNFPGRFSGRQFSNSRSEMNVSTLELGDSALYLCASSLDSVEQYFGPGTRLTVT.

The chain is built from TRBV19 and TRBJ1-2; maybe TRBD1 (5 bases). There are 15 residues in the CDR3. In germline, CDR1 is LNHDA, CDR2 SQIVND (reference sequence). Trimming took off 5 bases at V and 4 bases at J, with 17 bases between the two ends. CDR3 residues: CASSSPGTGLYGYTF. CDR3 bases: TGTGCCAGTAGTTCTCCCGGGACTGGCCTCTATGGCTACACCTTC. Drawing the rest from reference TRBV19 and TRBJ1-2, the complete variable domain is DGGITQSPKYLFRKEGQNVTLSCEQNLNHDAMYWYRQDPGQGLRLIYYSQIVNDFQKGDIAEGYSVSREKKESFPLTVTSAQKNPTAFYLCASSSPGTGLYGYTFGSGTRLTVV.

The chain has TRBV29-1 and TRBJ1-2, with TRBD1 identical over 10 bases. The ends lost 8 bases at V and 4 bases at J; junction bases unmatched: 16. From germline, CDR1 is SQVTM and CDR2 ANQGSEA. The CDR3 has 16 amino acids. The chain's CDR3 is CSTPTGGASGSYGYTF. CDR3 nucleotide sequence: TGCAGCACCCCGACAGGGGGCGCCTCCGGGTCCTATGGCTACACCTTC.

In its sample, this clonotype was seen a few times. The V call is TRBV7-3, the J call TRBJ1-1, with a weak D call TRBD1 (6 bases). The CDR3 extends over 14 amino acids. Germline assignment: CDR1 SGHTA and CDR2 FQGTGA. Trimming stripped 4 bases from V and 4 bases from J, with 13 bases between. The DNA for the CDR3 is TGTGCCAGCAGCTACTGGGGGCGCGGCACTGAAGCTTTCTTT. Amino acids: CASSYWGRGTEAFF.

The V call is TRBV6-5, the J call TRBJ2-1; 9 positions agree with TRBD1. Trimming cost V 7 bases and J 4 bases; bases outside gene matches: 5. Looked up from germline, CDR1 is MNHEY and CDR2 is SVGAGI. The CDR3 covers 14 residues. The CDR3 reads CASNTGQGYNEQFF. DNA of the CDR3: TGTGCCAGCAATACGGGACAGGGTTACAATGAGCAGTTCTTC.

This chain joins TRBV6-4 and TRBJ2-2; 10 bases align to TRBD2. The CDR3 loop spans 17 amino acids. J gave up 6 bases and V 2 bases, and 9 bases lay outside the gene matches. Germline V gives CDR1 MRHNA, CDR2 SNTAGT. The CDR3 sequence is CASSDTRLAGAAGELFF. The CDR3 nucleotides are TGTGCCAGCAGTGACACGCGGCTAGCGGGAGCCGCCGGGGAGCTGTTTTTT.

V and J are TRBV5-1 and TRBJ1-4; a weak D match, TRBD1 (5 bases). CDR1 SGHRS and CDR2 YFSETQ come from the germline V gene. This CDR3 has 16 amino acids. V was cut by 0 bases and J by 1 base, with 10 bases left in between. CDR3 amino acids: CASSLVGQGTNEKLFF. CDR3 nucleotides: TGCGCCAGCAGCTTGGTTGGGCAGGGAACTAATGAAAAACTGTTTTTT.

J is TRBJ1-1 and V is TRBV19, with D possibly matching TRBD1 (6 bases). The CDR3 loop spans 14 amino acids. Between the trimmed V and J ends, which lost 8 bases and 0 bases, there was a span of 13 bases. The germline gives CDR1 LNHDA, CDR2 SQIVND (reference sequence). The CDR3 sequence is CASSDSPMNTEAFF. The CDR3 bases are TGTGCCAGTTCGGACAGCCCCATGAACACTGAAGCTTTCTTT. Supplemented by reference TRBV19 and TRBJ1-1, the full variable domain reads DGGITQSPKYLFRKEGQNVTLSCEQNLNHDAMYWYRQDPGQGLRLIYYSQIVNDFQKGDIAEGYSVSREKKESFPLTVTSAQKNPTAFYLCASSDSPMNTEAFFGQGTRLTVV.

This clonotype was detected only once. The CDR3 sequence: CASSYVESANYGYTF. The DNA for the CDR3 is TGTGCCAGCAGTTACGTGGAGTCAGCTAACTATGGCTACACCTTC. V gene TRBV6-5 combines with J gene TRBJ1-2; D unclear. Germline V CDR1 and CDR2: MNHEY, SVGAGI. V was cut by 2 bases and J by 0 bases, with 10 bases left in between. The CDR3 extends over 15 amino acids.

In nucleotides, the CDR3 is TGTGCCAGCAGCCCAAGACAGGGGGCCAAAAACATTCAGTACTTC. It translates to CASSPRQGAKNIQYF. This chain joins TRBV7-9 and TRBJ2-4, with 8 bases identical to TRBD1. J was trimmed by 1 base and V by 5 bases; bases with no gene match: 4. CDR3 size: 15 residues. Per germline, CDR1 SEHNR and CDR2 FQNEAQ (reference sequence).

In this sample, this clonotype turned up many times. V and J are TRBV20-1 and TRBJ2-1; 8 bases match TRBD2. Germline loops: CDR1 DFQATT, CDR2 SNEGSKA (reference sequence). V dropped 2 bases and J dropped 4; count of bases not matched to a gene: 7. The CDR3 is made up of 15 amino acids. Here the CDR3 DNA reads TGCAGTGCTAGACCCCAGCGGGAGTGGTACAATGAGCAGTTCTTC. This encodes CSARPQREWYNEQFF.

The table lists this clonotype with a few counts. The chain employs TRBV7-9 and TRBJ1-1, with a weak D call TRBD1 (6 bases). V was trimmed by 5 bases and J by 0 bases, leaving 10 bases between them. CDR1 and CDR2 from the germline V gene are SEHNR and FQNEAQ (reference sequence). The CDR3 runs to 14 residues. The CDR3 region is CASSPDSLNTEAFF. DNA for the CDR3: TGTGCCAGCAGCCCGGACAGTCTGAACACTGAAGCTTTCTTT.

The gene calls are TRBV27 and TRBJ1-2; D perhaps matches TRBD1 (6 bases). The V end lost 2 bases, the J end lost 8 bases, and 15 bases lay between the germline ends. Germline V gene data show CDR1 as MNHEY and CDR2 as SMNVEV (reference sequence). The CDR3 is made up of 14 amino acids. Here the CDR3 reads CASSLVPGGDGYTF. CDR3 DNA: TGTGCCAGCAGTTTAGTGCCCGGGGGCGACGGCTACACCTTC.

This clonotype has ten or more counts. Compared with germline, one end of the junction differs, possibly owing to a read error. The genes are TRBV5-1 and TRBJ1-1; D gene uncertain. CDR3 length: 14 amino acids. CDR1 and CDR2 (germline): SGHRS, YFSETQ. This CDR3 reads CASSLVGGNTEAFF. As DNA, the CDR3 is TGTGCCAGCAGCTTAGTGGGCGGTAACACTGAAGCTTTCTTT.

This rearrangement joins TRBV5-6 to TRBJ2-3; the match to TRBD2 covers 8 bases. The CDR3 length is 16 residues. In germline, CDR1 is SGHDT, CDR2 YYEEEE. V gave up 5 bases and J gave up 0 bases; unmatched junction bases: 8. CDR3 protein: CASRGVAGLSTDTQYF. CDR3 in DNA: TGTGCCAGCAGAGGGGTAGCGGGGTTGAGCACAGATACGCAGTATTTT.